This T cell receptor beta chain comes out of a study of blood T cell repertoires in COVID-19. On the study more broadly: Collection of acute and convalescent COVID-19 samples took place in the United States, Italy and Spain. Sample material is recorded as cDNA or gDNA derived from T cells, B-cell-depleted T cells, or PBMCs.

This clone showed up just once. One Seattle source followed patients from active infection through their disease course. Per the authors' pipeline: Amplified reference gene primers provided the basis for estimating nucleated cell counts. The method was immunoSEQ multiplex PCR; TCRdb's version includes in-frame clones alone and lacks a portion of them. The V and J calls and clone size come from that table; D and trimming were worked out from the DNA. The sample has under 200,000 clones, roughly 86% seen once. Sequencing was carried out using peripheral blood. This receptor was identified in a woman aged 80 or over with COVID-19, enrolled during active disease.

This chain's CDR3 is CASSLMQGLRLFF. CDR3 in DNA: TGTGCCAGCAGTTTAATGCAGGGGCTAAGACTGTTTTTT. The V call is TRBV28, the J call TRBJ1-4, with TRBD1 as a possible D gene (6 bases). V lost 2 bases, J lost 13 bases, and 14 bases lay in between. The germline CDR1 and CDR2 sequences are MDHEN and SYDVKM. This CDR3 is built from 13 residues.